The 15 T cell receptor beta chains below come from one sample, sequenced in a study of OX40 agonist ivuxolimab in advanced cancers. Libraries were prepared by immunoSEQ multiplex PCR; TCRdb keeps only in-frame clonotypes and omits some of them. The sample has 63,000 or so clones; 80% to 90% are singletons. This specimen consisted of CD4+ or CD8+ T cells sorted from blood, obtained in a trial of the OX40 agonist ivuxolimab. The receptors were gathered from an adult with an advanced solid tumor such as melanoma, head and neck, liver or kidney cancer.

This clone is a singleton in its sample. The chain links TRBV6-1 to TRBJ2-2; maybe TRBD1 (5 bases). Looked up from germline, CDR1 is MNHNS and CDR2 is SASEGT. Trimming removed 7 bases at V and 6 bases at J, with 12 bases between. The CDR3 runs to 13 residues. The CDR3, as DNA: TGTGCCAGCACTCTGCAGGGCGCCGGGGAGCTGTTTTTT. As protein: CASTLQGAGELFF.

The V call is TRBV6-1, the J call TRBJ2-5, with 9 positions matching TRBD2. Germline V gene data show CDR1 as MNHNS and CDR2 as SASEGT. V trimming: 6 bases; J trimming: 6 bases; junction bases outside the gene matches: 8. The CDR3 covers 14 residues. CDR3 in amino acids: CASSLASGEKTQYF. Written as DNA, the CDR3 is TGTGCCAGCAGCCTCGCTAGCGGGGAAAAGACCCAGTACTTC.

This clone has just a few counts. The chain couples TRBV15 to TRBJ2-7, with D perhaps being TRBD1 or TRBD2 (5 bases each). This CDR3 has 14 amino acids. Germline V lookup: CDR1 LNHNV, CDR2 YYDKDF (reference sequence). Trimming pared 3 bases from V and 1 base from J, leaving 10 bases between. DNA for the CDR3: TGTGCCACCAGCAGGGGGGACCTATCCTACGAGCAGTACTTC. It translates to CATSRGDLSYEQYF.

This clone has just one count. The J gene is TRBJ1-5, the V gene TRBV5-1, with 10 bases that match TRBD1. J gave up 7 bases and V 7 bases, and 11 bases lay outside the gene matches. Germline values: CDR1 SGHRS, CDR2 YFSETQ. The CDR3 is 15 amino acids. DNA for the CDR3: TGCGCCAGCCGGGCGGGGACAGGGGTCGGGCAGCCCCAGCATTTT. Amino acids: CASRAGTGVGQPQHF.

The chain combines TRBV6-5 with TRBJ1-5; D possibly corresponds to TRBD1 (5 bases). The CDR3 is 15 residues long. Germline CDR1 and CDR2: MNHEY and SVGAGI. Trimming stripped 6 bases from V and 0 bases from J, with 12 bases between. DNA of the CDR3: TGTGCCAGCAGCCTCGGGGCGTATAGCAATCAGCCCCAGCATTTT. Its translation: CASSLGAYSNQPQHF.

V and J are TRBV18 and TRBJ2-5, with unresolved D. The CDR3 covers 14 residues. CDR1 is KGHSH and CDR2 is LQKENI in the germline V gene. V lost 5 bases, J lost 1 base, and 11 bases lay in between. CDR3 sequence (DNA): TGTGCCAGCTCAAAACAAGAGTTCCAAGAGACCCAGTACTTC. Its protein product is CASSKQEFQETQYF.

The rearrangement uses TRBV5-1 and TRBJ1-2; TRBD1 matches at 7 bases. Germline values: CDR1 SGHRS, CDR2 YFSETQ. There are 15 residues in the CDR3. J gave up 4 bases and V 0 bases, and 6 bases lay outside the gene matches. The CDR3 sequence: CASSLGRQGVYGYTF. CDR3 in DNA: TGCGCCAGCAGCTTGGGACGTCAGGGGGTCTATGGCTACACCTTC.

The chain has TRBV11-3 and TRBJ2-1; weak D call: TRBD2 (7 bases). The germline gives CDR1 SGHNT, CDR2 YENEEA. Trimming shortened V by 5 bases and J by 0 bases, and 26 bases separated the two germline ends. The CDR3 is 20 residues long. DNA for the CDR3: TGTGCCAGCAGCCCCCGAGGAGGAGTCGGGGGGCAGAACTCCTACAATGAGCAGTTCTTC. It encodes CASSPRGGVGGQNSYNEQFF.

This clone has only one observation. The chain carries TRBV7-9 and TRBJ1-4, with D hard to call. The germline CDR1 and CDR2 sequences are SEHNR and FQNEAQ (reference sequence). CDR3 length: 14 residues. V was clipped by 4 bases and J by 7 bases, with 13 bases between them. The CDR3 here is CASSWTARAEKLFF. CDR3 in DNA: TGTGCCAGCAGCTGGACGGCGCGGGCTGAAAAACTGTTTTTT.

The V call is TRBV5-1, the J call TRBJ1-1; D not certain. V lost 0 bases and J 1 base, leaving 4 bases between the germline ends. CDR1 and CDR2 from the germline V gene are SGHRS and YFSETQ. This CDR3 is built from 13 residues. The CDR3 protein is CASSLGWNTEAFF. CDR3 in DNA: TGCGCCAGCAGCTTGGGTTGGAACACTGAAGCTTTCTTT.

The chain combines TRBV7-9 with TRBJ1-1; no reliable D call. The CDR3 consists of 14 residues. Trimming took 5 bases from V and 1 from J, leaving 11 bases between them. Germline values: CDR1 SEHNR, CDR2 FQNEAQ (reference sequence). CDR3 DNA: TGTGCCAGCAGCGAAAGAGAGGGGAACACTGAAGCTTTCTTT. Translating it yields CASSEREGNTEAFF.

Concerning this clone: Because it lacks the conserved phenylalanine or tryptophan at the end, this CDR3 is likely a read error. V is TRBV2 and J is TRBJ1-2; unclear D gene. V was clipped by 2 bases and J by 0 bases, with 7 bases between them. CDR1 SNHLY and CDR2 FYNNEI come from the germline V gene. This CDR3 contains 14 residues. For the CDR3, the DNA is TGTGCCAGCAGTGAATCGTCGGCTAACTATGGCTACACCTAC. Translating gives CASSESSANYGYTY.

The genes are TRBV5-6 and TRBJ2-7; the D is unclear. The germline V and J ends were trimmed by 1 base and 2 bases, with 13 bases remaining between them. Germline assignment: CDR1 SGHDT and CDR2 YYEEEE. The length of the CDR3 is 15 residues. CDR3 protein: CASSLLAQRTYEQYF. The CDR3 coding sequence is TGTGCCAGCAGCTTGCTTGCACAGAGAACCTACGAGCAGTACTTC.

CDR3 sequence reads: CASSESPTSGGNEQFF. CDR3 nucleotides: TGCGCCAGCAGTGAGTCGCCGACTAGCGGGGGCAATGAGCAGTTCTTC. The chain joins TRBV10-2 to TRBJ2-1; 12 bases map to TRBD2. The germline gives CDR1 WSHSY, CDR2 SAAADI. The CDR3 loop spans 16 amino acids. With 0 bases clipped from V and 6 bases from J, the junction kept 3 bases outside the gene matches.

The chain joins TRBV4-2 to TRBJ1-4, with 8 bases lining up with TRBD1. This CDR3 spans 16 amino acids. Trimming removed 0 bases from V and 7 bases from J; junction bases left unmatched: 7. CDR1 is LGHNA and CDR2 is YNFKEQ in the germline V gene. CDR3 residues: CASSQDIGQGGEKLFF. The CDR3 bases are TGTGCCAGCAGCCAAGATATCGGACAGGGAGGTGAAAAACTGTTTTTT.